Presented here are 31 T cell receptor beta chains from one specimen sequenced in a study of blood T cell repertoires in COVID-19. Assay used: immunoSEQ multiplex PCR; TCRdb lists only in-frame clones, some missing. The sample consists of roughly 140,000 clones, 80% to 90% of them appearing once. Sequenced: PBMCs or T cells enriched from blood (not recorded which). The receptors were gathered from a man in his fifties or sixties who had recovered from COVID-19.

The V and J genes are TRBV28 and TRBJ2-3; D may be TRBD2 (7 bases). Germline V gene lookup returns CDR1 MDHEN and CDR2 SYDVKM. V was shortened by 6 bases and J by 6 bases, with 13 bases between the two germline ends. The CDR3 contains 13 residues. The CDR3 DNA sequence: TGTGCCAGCAGACCCGGGGGGCCGGATACGCAGTATTTT. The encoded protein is CASRPGGPDTQYF.

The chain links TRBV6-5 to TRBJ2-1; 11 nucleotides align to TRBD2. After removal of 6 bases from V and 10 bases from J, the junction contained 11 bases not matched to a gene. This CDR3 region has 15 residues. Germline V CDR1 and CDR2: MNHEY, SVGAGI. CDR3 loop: CASSSGTSGLLEQFF. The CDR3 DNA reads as TGTGCCAGCAGCTCCGGGACTAGCGGCCTTTTGGAGCAGTTCTTC.

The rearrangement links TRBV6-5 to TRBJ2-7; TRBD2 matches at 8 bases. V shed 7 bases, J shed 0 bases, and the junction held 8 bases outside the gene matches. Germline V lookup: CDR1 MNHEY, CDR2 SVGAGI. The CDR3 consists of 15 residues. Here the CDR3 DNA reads TGTGCCAGCACTAACTCCGGGACTAGCTCCTACGAGCAGTACTTC. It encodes CASTNSGTSSYEQYF.

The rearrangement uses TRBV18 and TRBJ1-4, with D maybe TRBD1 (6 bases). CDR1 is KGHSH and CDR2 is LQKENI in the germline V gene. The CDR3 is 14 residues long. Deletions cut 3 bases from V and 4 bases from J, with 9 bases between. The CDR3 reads CASSPWTDNEKLFF. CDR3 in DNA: TGTGCCAGCTCACCCTGGACAGATAATGAAAAACTGTTTTTT.

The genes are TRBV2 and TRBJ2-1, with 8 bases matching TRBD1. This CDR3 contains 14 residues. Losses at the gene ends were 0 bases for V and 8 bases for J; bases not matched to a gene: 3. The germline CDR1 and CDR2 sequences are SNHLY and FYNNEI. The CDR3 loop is CASSEAQGAYEQFF. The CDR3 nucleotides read TGTGCCAGCAGTGAAGCCCAGGGGGCTTATGAGCAGTTCTTC.

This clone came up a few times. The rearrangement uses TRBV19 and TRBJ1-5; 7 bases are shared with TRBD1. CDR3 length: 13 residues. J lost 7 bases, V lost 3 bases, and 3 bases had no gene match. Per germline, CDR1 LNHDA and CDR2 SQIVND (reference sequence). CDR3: CASSISGGQPQHF. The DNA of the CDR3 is TGTGCCAGTAGTATCTCAGGGGGGCAGCCCCAGCATTTT.

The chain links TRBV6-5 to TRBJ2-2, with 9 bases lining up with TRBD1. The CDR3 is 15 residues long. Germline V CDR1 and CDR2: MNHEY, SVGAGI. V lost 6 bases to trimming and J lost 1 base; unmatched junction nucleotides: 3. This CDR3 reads CASRPGQGNTGELFF. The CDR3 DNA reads TGTGCCAGCAGACCGGGACAGGGGAACACCGGGGAGCTGTTTTTT.

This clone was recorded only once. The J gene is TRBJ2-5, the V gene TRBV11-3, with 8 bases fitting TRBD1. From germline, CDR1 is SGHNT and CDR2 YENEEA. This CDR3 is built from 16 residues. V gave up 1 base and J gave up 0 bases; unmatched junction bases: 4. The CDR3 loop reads CASSLGNRGYQETQYF. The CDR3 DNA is TGTGCCAGCAGCTTAGGAAACAGGGGGTACCAAGAGACCCAGTACTTC. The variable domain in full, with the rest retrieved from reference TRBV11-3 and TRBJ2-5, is EAGVVQSPRYKIIEKKQPVAFWCNPISGHNTLYWYLQNLGQGPELLIRYENEEAVDDSQLPKDRFSAERLKGVDSTLKIQPAELGDSAVYLCASSLGNRGYQETQYFGPGTRLLVL.

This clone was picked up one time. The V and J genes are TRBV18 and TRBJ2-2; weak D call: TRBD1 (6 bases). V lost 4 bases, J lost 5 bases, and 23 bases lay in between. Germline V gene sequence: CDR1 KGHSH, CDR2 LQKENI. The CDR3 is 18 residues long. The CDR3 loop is CASSLLSFRQRGTGELFF. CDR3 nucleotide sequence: TGTGCCAGCTCACTCCTATCCTTCCGACAGAGGGGGACCGGGGAGCTGTTTTTT. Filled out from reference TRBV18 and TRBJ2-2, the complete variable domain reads NAGVMQNPRHLVRRRGQEARLRCSPMKGHSHVYWYRQLPEEGLKFMVYLQKENIIDESGMPKERFSAEFPKEGPSILRIQQVVRGDSAAYFCASSLLSFRQRGTGELFFGEGSRLTVL.

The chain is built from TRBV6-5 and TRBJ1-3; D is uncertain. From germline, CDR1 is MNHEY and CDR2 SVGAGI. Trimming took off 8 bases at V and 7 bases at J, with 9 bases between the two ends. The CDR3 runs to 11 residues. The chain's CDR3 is CASYYANTIYF. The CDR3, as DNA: TGTGCCAGCTATTATGCGAACACCATATATTTT.

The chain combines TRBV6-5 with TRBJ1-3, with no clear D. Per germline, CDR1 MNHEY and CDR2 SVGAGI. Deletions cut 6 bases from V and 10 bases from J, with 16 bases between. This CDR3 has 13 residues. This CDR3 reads CASSPAGFQTIYF. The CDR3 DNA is TGTGCCAGCAGCCCCGCGGGCTTTCAGACCATATATTTT.

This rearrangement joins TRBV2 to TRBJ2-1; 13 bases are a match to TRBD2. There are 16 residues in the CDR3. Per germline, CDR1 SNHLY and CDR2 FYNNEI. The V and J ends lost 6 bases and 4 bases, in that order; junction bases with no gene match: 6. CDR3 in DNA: TGTGCCAGCAGCCCACTAGCGGGAGGGCTTTACAATGAGCAGTTCTTC. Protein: CASSPLAGGLYNEQFF.

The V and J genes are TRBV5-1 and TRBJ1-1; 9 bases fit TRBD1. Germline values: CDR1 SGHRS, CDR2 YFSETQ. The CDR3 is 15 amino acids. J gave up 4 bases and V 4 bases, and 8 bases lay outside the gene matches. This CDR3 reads CASSDYRGLSTEAFF. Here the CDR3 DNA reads TGCGCCAGCAGCGACTACAGGGGGCTTAGCACTGAAGCTTTCTTT.

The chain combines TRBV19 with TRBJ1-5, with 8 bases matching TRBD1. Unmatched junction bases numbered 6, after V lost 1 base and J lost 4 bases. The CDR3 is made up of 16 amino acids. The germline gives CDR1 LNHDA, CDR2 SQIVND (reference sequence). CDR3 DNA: TGTGCCAGTAGTATAGGGGCCAGGGGGCGAAATCAGCCCCAGCATTTT. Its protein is CASSIGARGRNQPQHF. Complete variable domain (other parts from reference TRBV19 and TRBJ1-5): DGGITQSPKYLFRKEGQNVTLSCEQNLNHDAMYWYRQDPGQGLRLIYYSQIVNDFQKGDIAEGYSVSREKKESFPLTVTSAQKNPTAFYLCASSIGARGRNQPQHFGDGTRLSIL.

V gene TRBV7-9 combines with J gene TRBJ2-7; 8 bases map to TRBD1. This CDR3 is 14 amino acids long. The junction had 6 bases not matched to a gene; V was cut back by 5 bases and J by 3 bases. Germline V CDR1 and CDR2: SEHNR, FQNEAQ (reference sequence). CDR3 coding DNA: TGTGCCAGCAGCCCCGGGACAGGCTACTACGAGCAGTACTTC. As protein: CASSPGTGYYEQYF.

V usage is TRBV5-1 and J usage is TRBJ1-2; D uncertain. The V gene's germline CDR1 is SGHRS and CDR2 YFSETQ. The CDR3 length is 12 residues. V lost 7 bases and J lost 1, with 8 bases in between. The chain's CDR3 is CASREDNYGYTF. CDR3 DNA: TGCGCCAGCCGGGAAGATAACTATGGCTACACCTTC.

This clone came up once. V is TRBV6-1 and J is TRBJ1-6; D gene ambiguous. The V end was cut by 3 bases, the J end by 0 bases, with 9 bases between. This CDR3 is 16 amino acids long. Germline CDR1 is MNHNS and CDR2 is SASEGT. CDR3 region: CASSDHTGSYNSPLHF. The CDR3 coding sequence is TGTGCCAGCAGTGACCACACGGGCTCCTATAATTCACCCCTCCACTTT.

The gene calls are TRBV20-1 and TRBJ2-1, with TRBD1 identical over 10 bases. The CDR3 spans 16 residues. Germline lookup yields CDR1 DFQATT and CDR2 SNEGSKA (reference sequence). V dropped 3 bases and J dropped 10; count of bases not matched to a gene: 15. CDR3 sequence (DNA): TGCAGTGCTAGTATCGATCCGGGACAGGGGTTCCGGGAGCAGTTCTTC. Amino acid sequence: CSASIDPGQGFREQFF.

The chain's CDR3 is CASSVIAEQYF. The CDR3 nucleotides read TGTGCCAGCAGTGTAATAGCGGAGCAGTACTTC. The chain couples TRBV2 to TRBJ2-7; TRBD2 is a possible D gene (5 bases). Trimming shortened V by 4 bases and J by 7 bases, and 8 bases separated the two germline ends. The CDR3 is 11 amino acids. Germline CDR1 is SNHLY and CDR2 is FYNNEI.

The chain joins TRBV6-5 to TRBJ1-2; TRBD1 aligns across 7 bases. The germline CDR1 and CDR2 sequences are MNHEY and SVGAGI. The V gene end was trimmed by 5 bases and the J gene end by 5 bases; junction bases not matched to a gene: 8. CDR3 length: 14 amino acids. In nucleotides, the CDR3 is TGTGCCAGCAGTAACCGGGACAGAACTTATGGCTACACCTTC. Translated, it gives CASSNRDRTYGYTF.

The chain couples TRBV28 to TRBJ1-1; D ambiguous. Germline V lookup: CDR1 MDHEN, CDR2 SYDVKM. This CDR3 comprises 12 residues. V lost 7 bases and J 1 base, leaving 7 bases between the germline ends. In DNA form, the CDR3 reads TGTGCCAGCACCCGTAAGAACACTGAAGCTTTCTTT. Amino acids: CASTRKNTEAFF.

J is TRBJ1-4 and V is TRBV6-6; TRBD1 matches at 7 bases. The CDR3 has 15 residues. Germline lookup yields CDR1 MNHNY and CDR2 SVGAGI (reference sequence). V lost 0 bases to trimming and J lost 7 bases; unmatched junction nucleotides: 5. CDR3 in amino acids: CASSYSGRGFEKLFF. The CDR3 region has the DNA TGTGCCAGCAGTTACTCCGGCAGGGGGTTTGAAAAACTGTTTTTT.

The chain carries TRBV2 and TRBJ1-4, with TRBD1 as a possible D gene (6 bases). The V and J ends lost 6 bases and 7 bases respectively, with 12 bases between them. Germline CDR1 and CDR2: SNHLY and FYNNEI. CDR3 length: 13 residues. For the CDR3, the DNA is TGTGCCAGCAGCAGGGGCGCTGGTGAAAAACTGTTTTTT. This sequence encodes CASSRGAGEKLFF.

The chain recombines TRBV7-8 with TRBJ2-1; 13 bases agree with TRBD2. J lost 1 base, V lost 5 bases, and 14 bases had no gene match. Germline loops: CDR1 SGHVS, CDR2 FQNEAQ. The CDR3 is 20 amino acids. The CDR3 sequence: CASSTRLAGGPLLSYNEQFF. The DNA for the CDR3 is TGTGCCAGCAGCACACGACTAGCGGGGGGACCACTCCTTTCCTACAATGAGCAGTTCTTC.

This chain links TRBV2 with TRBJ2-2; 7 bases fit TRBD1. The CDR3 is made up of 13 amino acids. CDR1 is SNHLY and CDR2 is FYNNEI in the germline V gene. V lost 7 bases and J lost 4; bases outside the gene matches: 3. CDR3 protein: CASNYRGTGELFF. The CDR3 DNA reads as TGTGCCAGCAATTACAGGGGCACCGGGGAGCTGTTTTTT.

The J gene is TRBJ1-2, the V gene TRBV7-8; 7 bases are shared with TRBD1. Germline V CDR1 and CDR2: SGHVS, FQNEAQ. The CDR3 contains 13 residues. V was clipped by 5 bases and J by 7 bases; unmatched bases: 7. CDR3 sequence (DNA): TGTGCCAGCAGCCTCGACAGGGTTTCTGGCTACACCTTC. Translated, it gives CASSLDRVSGYTF.

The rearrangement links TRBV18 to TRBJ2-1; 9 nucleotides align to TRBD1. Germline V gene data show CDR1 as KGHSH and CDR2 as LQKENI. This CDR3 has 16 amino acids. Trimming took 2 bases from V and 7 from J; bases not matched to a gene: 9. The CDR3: CASSPGGTGKWNEQFF. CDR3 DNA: TGTGCCAGCTCACCAGGGGGGACAGGGAAATGGAATGAGCAGTTCTTC. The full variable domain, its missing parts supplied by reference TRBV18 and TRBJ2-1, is NAGVMQNPRHLVRRRGQEARLRCSPMKGHSHVYWYRQLPEEGLKFMVYLQKENIIDESGMPKERFSAEFPKEGPSILRIQQVVRGDSAAYFCASSPGGTGKWNEQFFGPGTRLTVL.

The CDR3 sequence: CASSPPLRRNEKLFF. The CDR3 DNA follows: TGCGCCAGCAGCCCTCCTCTGCGCCGTAATGAAAAACTGTTTTTT. The V and J genes are TRBV10-2 and TRBJ1-4, with unresolved D. The CDR3 contains 15 residues. Germline lookup yields CDR1 WSHSY and CDR2 SAAADI. The V and J ends lost 6 bases and 4 bases respectively, with 15 bases between them.

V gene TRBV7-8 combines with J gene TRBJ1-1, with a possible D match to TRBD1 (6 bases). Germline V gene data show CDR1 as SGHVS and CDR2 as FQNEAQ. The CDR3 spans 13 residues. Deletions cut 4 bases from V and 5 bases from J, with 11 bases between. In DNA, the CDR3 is TGTGCCAGCAGCTCAACCAGGGGAACTGAAGCTTTCTTT. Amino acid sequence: CASSSTRGTEAFF.

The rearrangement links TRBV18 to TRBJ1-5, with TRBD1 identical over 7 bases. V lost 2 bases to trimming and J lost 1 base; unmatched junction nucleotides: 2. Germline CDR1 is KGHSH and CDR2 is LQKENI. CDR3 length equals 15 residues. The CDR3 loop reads CASSPATGSNQPQHF. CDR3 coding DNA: TGTGCCAGCTCACCAGCGACAGGGAGCAATCAGCCCCAGCATTTT.

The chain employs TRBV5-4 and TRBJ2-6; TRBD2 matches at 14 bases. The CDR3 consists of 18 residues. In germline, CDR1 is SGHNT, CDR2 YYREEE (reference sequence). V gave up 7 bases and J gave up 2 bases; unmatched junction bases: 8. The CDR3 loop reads CASARTSGRTPGANVLTF. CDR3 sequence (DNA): TGTGCCAGCGCTCGGACTAGCGGGAGGACCCCTGGGGCCAACGTCCTGACTTTC.